The rows below give T cell receptor beta chains drawn from one sample of a study of cytomegalovirus exposure and HLA in healthy donors. Produced via immunoSEQ multiplex PCR; TCRdb's table is partial and in-frame only. The sample has about 160,000 clones, approximately 87% seen once. The sequenced sample consisted of PBMCs. The receptor set was obtained from a woman aged 25 to 39 in good health and CMV-seronegative. CDR3s include the opening cysteine and the closing phenylalanine or tryptophan. The D gene is left open where the match is weak. Where a row states a size, it is once, few, many or the class of an expanded clone; other rows omit it.

J	D	V	size	CDR3	DNA
TRBJ2-2	-	TRBV6-5	-	CASSYSRGNTGELFF	TGTGCCAGCAGTTACTCGAGAGGGAACACCGGGGAGCTGTTTTTT
TRBJ2-1	TRBD2	TRBV28	-	CASSFPRGGGRYNEQFF	TGTGCCAGCAGTTTCCCCCGGGGGGGCGGGAGGTACAATGAGCAGTTCTTC
TRBJ2-1	-	TRBV5-6	-	CASSLIYNEQFF	TGTGCCAGCAGCCTCATCTACAATGAGCAGTTCTTC
TRBJ1-2	TRBD1	TRBV6-6	-	CASSTSDRGNYGYTF	TGTGCCAGCAGTACCTCGGACAGGGGTAACTATGGCTACACCTTC
TRBJ2-4	TRBD1	TRBV6-5	-	CASRGTGGNIQYF	TGTGCCAGCAGGGGAACAGGGGGAAACATTCAGTACTTC
TRBJ1-1	-	TRBV25-1	-	CASSDLLGTEAFF	TGTGCCAGCAGTGACCTCTTGGGCACTGAAGCTTTCTTT
TRBJ2-5	-	TRBV5-6	-	CASSWGRWETQYF	TGTGCCAGCAGCTGGGGGAGGTGGGAGACCCAGTACTTC
TRBJ2-3	TRBD2	TRBV6-4	-	CASSSGGARTDTQYF	TGTGCCAGCAGTAGCGGGGGGGCCCGCACAGATACGCAGTATTTT
TRBJ2-2	-	TRBV6-5	-	CASSFGQINTGELFF	TGTGCCAGCAGTTTTGGCCAGATTAACACCGGGGAGCTGTTTTTT
TRBJ2-7	TRBD2	TRBV29-1	-	CSVEGRTSADYEQYF	TGCAGCGTTGAAGGGAGGACTAGCGCCGATTACGAGCAGTACTTC
TRBJ1-2	TRBD1	TRBV7-9	-	CASSNTGDDYGYTF	TGTGCCAGCAGCAACACAGGGGATGACTATGGCTACACCTTC
TRBJ1-5	-	TRBV28	few	CASSLPSGSNQPQHF	TGTGCCAGCAGTTTGCCAAGTGGCAGCAATCAGCCCCAGCATTTT
TRBJ2-3	-	TRBV27	-	CASSLTVRDTQYF	TGTGCCAGCAGTTTAACCGTAAGGGATACGCAGTATTTT
TRBJ2-1	TRBD2	TRBV6-5	-	CASGIAGNNEQFF	TGTGCCAGCGGAATAGCGGGGAACAATGAGCAGTTCTTC
TRBJ1-2	TRBD1	TRBV27	-	CASSLSFPTGLSNYGYTF	TGTGCCAGCAGTTTATCGTTTCCGACAGGGCTATCCAACTATGGCTACACCTTC
TRBJ1-1	TRBD1	TRBV6-5	-	CASSWTGNTEAFF	TGTGCCAGCAGTTGGACAGGGAACACTGAAGCTTTCTTT
TRBJ2-5	-	TRBV28	-	CASSSRGPGTQYF	TGTGCCAGCAGTTCCCGGGGCCCCGGGACCCAGTACTTC
TRBJ1-2	-	TRBV27	-	CASSLRSGVDYTF	TGTGCCAGCAGTTTAAGGTCCGGGGTGGACTACACCTTC
TRBJ1-6	TRBD1	TRBV2	few	CASSGQGWESPLHF	TGTGCCAGCAGTGGACAGGGGTGGGAGTCACCCCTCCACTTT
TRBJ2-7	-	TRBV6-1	-	CASSAKKQYF	TGTGCCAGCTCGGCCAAGAAGCAGTACTTC
TRBJ1-1	-	TRBV12-5	-	CASQSAPQGRGTEAFF	TGTGCTAGTCAGTCCGCCCCCCAGGGAAGGGGCACTGAAGCTTTCTTT
TRBJ2-3	TRBD2	TRBV30	-	CAWNKGTSGTDTQYF	TGTGCCTGGAATAAGGGGACTAGCGGGACAGATACGCAGTATTTT
TRBJ1-1	-	TRBV19	-	CASSAGIGNTEAFF	TGTGCCAGTAGTGCGGGGATAGGAAACACTGAAGCTTTCTTT
TRBJ1-2	-	TRBV11-1	-	CASSESYNGVPGYTF	TGTGCCAGCAGCGAGTCCTATAACGGGGTCCCTGGCTACACCTTC